Listed below are T cell receptor beta chains from one sample, sequenced in a study of cytomegalovirus exposure and HLA in healthy donors. The repertoire was sequenced with immunoSEQ multiplex PCR; TCRdb's copy has only in-frame clones and lacks some. The table records 200,000 to 300,000 clones, around nine tenths of them present only once. The material sequenced was PBMCs. Source of these receptors: a man aged 18 to 30 in good health and CMV-seronegative. Each CDR3 is given with its conserved first and last residue. The order of the fields is J gene, clone size, V gene, D gene, CDR3 DNA, CDR3 protein. A D gene is named only where the DNA matches it firmly. Size tells how often a clone was seen (once, few, many) or the class of an expanded clone, and some rows leave it out.

J gene: TRBJ2-3
clone size: NA
V gene: TRBV6-5
D gene: TRBD1
CDR3 DNA: TGTGCCAGCAGACCCGGGACAGGGGCAGATACGCAGTATTTT
CDR3 protein: CASRPGTGADTQYF

J gene: TRBJ1-5
clone size: NA
V gene: TRBV28
D gene: NA
CDR3 DNA: TGTGCCAGCAGTTTGGAGGGGCGGAATCAGCCCCAGCATTTT
CDR3 protein: CASSLEGRNQPQHF

J gene: TRBJ1-5
clone size: NA
V gene: TRBV6-6
D gene: NA
CDR3 DNA: TGTGCCAGCTTAAACAGGATCGGGAGCAATCAGCCCCAGCATTTT
CDR3 protein: CASLNRIGSNQPQHF

J gene: TRBJ2-7
clone size: NA
V gene: TRBV10-3
D gene: NA
CDR3 DNA: TGTGCCATCAGTGATAGACTGACAGGCGAGCAGTACTTC
CDR3 protein: CAISDRLTGEQYF

J gene: TRBJ2-7
clone size: NA
V gene: TRBV7-2
D gene: TRBD2
CDR3 DNA: TGTGCCAGCAGAGAGCCCGGGAAGCGGGAGGTGGGGGAGCAGTACTTC
CDR3 protein: CASREPGKREVGEQYF

J gene: TRBJ1-5
clone size: NA
V gene: TRBV15
D gene: NA
CDR3 DNA: TGTGCCACCAGCAGAGATTGGGGCAGGGCGGTTCGCAATCAGCCCCAGCATTTT
CDR3 protein: CATSRDWGRAVRNQPQHF

J gene: TRBJ1-5
clone size: NA
V gene: TRBV7-8
D gene: TRBD1
CDR3 DNA: TGTGCCAGCAGCCCGGGACGGGACAGGGATCTCTGGCCCCAGCATTTT
CDR3 protein: CASSPGRDRDLWPQHF

J gene: TRBJ1-1
clone size: NA
V gene: TRBV2
D gene: NA
CDR3 DNA: TGTGCCAGCACCGCAGGGGCACTCATGAACACTGAAGCTTTCTTT
CDR3 protein: CASTAGALMNTEAFF

J gene: TRBJ2-5
clone size: NA
V gene: TRBV28
D gene: NA
CDR3 DNA: TGTGCCACTAGGGAGGAGACCCAGTACTTC
CDR3 protein: CATREETQYF

J gene: TRBJ2-1
clone size: NA
V gene: TRBV9
D gene: TRBD2
CDR3 DNA: TGTGCCAGCGGTAGATCTCCGGGACTAGCGGGGAATGAGCAGTTCTTC
CDR3 protein: CASGRSPGLAGNEQFF

J gene: TRBJ2-1
clone size: NA
V gene: TRBV7-2
D gene: NA
CDR3 DNA: TGTGCCAGCAGCTTCCCGGGACACCTCTACAATGAGCAGTTCTTC
CDR3 protein: CASSFPGHLYNEQFF

J gene: TRBJ2-1
clone size: NA
V gene: TRBV19
D gene: TRBD2
CDR3 DNA: TGTGCCAGTACCCGGACTAGCGGGAGTAGGTACAATGAGCAGTTCTTC
CDR3 protein: CASTRTSGSRYNEQFF

J gene: TRBJ2-3
clone size: NA
V gene: TRBV11-2
D gene: NA
CDR3 DNA: TGTGCCAGCAGCTGGGGAGGGGGGACAGATACGCAGTATTTT
CDR3 protein: CASSWGGGTDTQYF

J gene: TRBJ1-3
clone size: NA
V gene: TRBV4-1
D gene: TRBD1
CDR3 DNA: TGCGCCAGCAGCCACACCGGACAGGGGGGCGACACCATATATTTT
CDR3 protein: CASSHTGQGGDTIYF

J gene: TRBJ2-3
clone size: NA
V gene: TRBV7-2
D gene: NA
CDR3 DNA: TGTGCCGGCGCCTGGTTCGGGGGTGGCACAGATACGCAGTATTTT
CDR3 protein: CAGAWFGGGTDTQYF

J gene: TRBJ2-3
clone size: NA
V gene: TRBV14
D gene: TRBD2
CDR3 DNA: TGTGCCAGCAGCAAAGTAACAGCTCGGGGGGGACCCTCCAAGGCAGATACGCAGTATTTT
CDR3 protein: CASSKVTARGGPSKADTQYF

J gene: TRBJ1-6
clone size: NA
V gene: TRBV30
D gene: NA
CDR3 DNA: TGTGCCTGGAGTACAGGGCGCGATTCACCCCTCCACTTT
CDR3 protein: CAWSTGRDSPLHF

J gene: TRBJ1-2
clone size: NA
V gene: TRBV28
D gene: NA
CDR3 DNA: TGTGCCAGCAGCAATAACTATGGCTACACCTTC
CDR3 protein: CASSNNYGYTF

J gene: TRBJ2-7
clone size: few
V gene: TRBV5-1
D gene: TRBD2
CDR3 DNA: TGCGCCAGCAGCGGGACTAGCGGAGACTACGAGCAGTACTTC
CDR3 protein: CASSGTSGDYEQYF

J gene: TRBJ1-3
clone size: few
V gene: TRBV7-8
D gene: TRBD1
CDR3 DNA: TGTGCCAGCAGCTCACAGGGGGACACTGGAAACACCATATATTTT
CDR3 protein: CASSSQGDTGNTIYF

J gene: TRBJ1-6
clone size: few
V gene: TRBV2
D gene: NA
CDR3 DNA: TGTGCCAGCAGTAGAGCCATCCGGGACTACCAACGGCCCCTCCACTTT
CDR3 protein: CASSRAIRDYQRPLHF

J gene: TRBJ1-3
clone size: NA
V gene: TRBV10-2
D gene: NA
CDR3 DNA: TGCGCCAGCAGGAGAGACACCATATATTTT
CDR3 protein: CASRRDTIYF

J gene: TRBJ2-7
clone size: few
V gene: TRBV2
D gene: NA
CDR3 DNA: TGTGCCAGCAGTCTGAGCTCCTACGAGCAGTACTTC
CDR3 protein: CASSLSSYEQYF

J gene: TRBJ1-1
clone size: NA
V gene: TRBV2
D gene: NA
CDR3 DNA: TGTGCCAGCATCCCTACGACAGCCAACACTGAAGCTTTCTTT
CDR3 protein: CASIPTTANTEAFF

J gene: TRBJ2-3
clone size: NA
V gene: TRBV10-2
D gene: NA
CDR3 DNA: TGCGCCAGCGGGATTCGGGGGAGCACAGATACGCAGTATTTT
CDR3 protein: CASGIRGSTDTQYF

J gene: TRBJ2-6
clone size: NA
V gene: TRBV27
D gene: TRBD2
CDR3 DNA: TGTGCCAGCAGTTTATCGGGACTAGCGGGAGGCGACTCTGGGGCCAACGTCCTGACTTTC
CDR3 protein: CASSLSGLAGGDSGANVLTF